The 28 T cell receptor beta chains below come from one sample, sequenced in a study of OX40 agonist ivuxolimab in advanced cancers. Libraries were constructed by the immunoSEQ multiplex PCR assay. In TCRdb, the immuneACCESS table is reduced to in-frame sequences with V and J assigned. These tables do not hold every clone; where another copy was compared, an unresolved V gene accounts for under half, and the others remain unexplained. For this sample there are tens of thousands of clones; roughly 90% appear just once. The ten largest clones represent roughly 0.54% of the sample. The material sequenced was CD4+ or CD8+ T cells sorted from blood, taken in a trial of the OX40 agonist ivuxolimab. The receptors stem from an adult with an advanced solid tumor such as melanoma, head and neck, liver or kidney cancer.

This sequence joins TRBV5-1 and TRBJ2-5; D remains unclear. The CDR3 has 14 amino acids. Trimming took off 4 bases at V and 1 base at J, with 11 bases between the two ends. The V gene's germline CDR1 is SGHRS and CDR2 YFSETQ. The CDR3 sequence: CASSTRPRQETQYF. The CDR3 nucleotides are TGCGCCAGCAGCACCCGACCGCGCCAAGAGACCCAGTACTTC. The whole variable domain, remainder taken from reference TRBV5-1 and TRBJ2-5, is KAGVTQTPRYLIKTRGQQVTLSCSPISGHRSVSWYQQTPGQGLQFLFEYFSETQRNKGNFPGRFSGRQFSNSRSEMNVSTLELGDSALYLCASSTRPRQETQYFGPGTRLLVL.

This chain links TRBV6-5 with TRBJ2-1; possibly TRBD1 for D (5 bases). V gave up 11 bases and J gave up 0 bases, with 11 bases separating them. There are 13 residues in the CDR3. Germline-derived CDR1 and CDR2 are MNHEY and SVGAGI. The DNA of the CDR3 is TGTGCCTCCCAGGGTGCCTCCTACAATGAGCAGTTCTTC. This translates into CASQGASYNEQFF.

The V call is TRBV7-9, the J call TRBJ2-1, with D possibly TRBD2 on 5 matching bases. V lost 5 bases and J 9 bases, leaving 11 bases between the germline ends. The germline V gene encodes CDR1 SEHNR and CDR2 FQNEAQ (reference sequence). This CDR3 contains 12 residues. The CDR3 sequence: CASSIIEGEQFF. The CDR3 DNA follows: TGTGCCAGCAGCATAATTGAGGGTGAGCAGTTCTTC.

On this clone itself: Other DNA sequences in this specimen translate into the identical CDR3. J is TRBJ2-7 and V is TRBV20-1, with D uncertain. Germline CDR1 is DFQATT and CDR2 is SNEGSKA (reference sequence). The V gene lost 3 bases and the J gene lost 6 bases, with 9 bases spanning the gap. The length of the CDR3 is 11 residues. In DNA, the CDR3 is TGCAGTGCTAGTCGGCTTGGCGAGCAGTACTTC. Translated, it gives CSASRLGEQYF.

V usage is TRBV5-1 and J usage is TRBJ2-7; D might be TRBD1 or TRBD2, each matching 6 bases. The CDR3 totals 14 residues. Germline loops: CDR1 SGHRS, CDR2 YFSETQ. Trimming took off 4 bases at V and 3 bases at J, with 14 bases between the two ends. The CDR3 here is CASSLGGEDYEQYF. The CDR3 coding sequence is TGCGCCAGCAGCCTCGGGGGCGAGGACTACGAGCAGTACTTC.

This clone was seen more than once but under ten times. The chain couples TRBV7-3 to TRBJ2-1; the match to TRBD2 covers 11 bases. With 5 bases clipped from V and 10 bases from J, the junction kept 4 bases outside the gene matches. Looked up from germline, CDR1 is SGHTA and CDR2 is FQGTGA. CDR3 length equals 13 residues. CDR3 nucleotide sequence: TGTGCCAGCAGCCCACTAGCGGGAGAAGAGCAGTTCTTC. It specifies CASSPLAGEEQFF.

The genes are TRBV7-8 and TRBJ2-7, with a tentative D call TRBD1 (6 bases). V was cut by 4 bases and J by 1 base, with 11 bases left in between. Germline CDR1 is SGHVS and CDR2 is FQNEAQ. The CDR3 has 14 residues. CDR3 DNA: TGTGCCAGCAGCTACCGGGACACTTCCTACGAGCAGTACTTC. Its translation: CASSYRDTSYEQYF.

Here the CDR3 reads CASSLWTGAGNEQFF. CDR3 in DNA: TGTGCCAGCAGTTTATGGACAGGGGCAGGAAATGAGCAGTTCTTC. The chain couples TRBV6-5 to TRBJ2-1, with 9 bases matching TRBD1. CDR1 and CDR2 from the germline V gene are MNHEY and SVGAGI. V trimming: 4 bases; J trimming: 7 bases; junction bases outside the gene matches: 8. The CDR3 is 15 residues long.

V usage is TRBV18 and J usage is TRBJ2-5; D tentatively fits TRBD1 or TRBD2 (5 bases each). This CDR3 region has 12 residues. The V and J ends lost 3 bases and 13 bases respectively, with 15 bases between them. In germline, CDR1 is KGHSH, CDR2 LQKENI. The chain's CDR3 is CASSPTTGTPYF. The CDR3 coding sequence is TGTGCCAGCTCACCTACAACCGGGACGCCGTACTTC.

This clone is a singleton in its sample. This rearrangement joins TRBV2 to TRBJ2-7, with D maybe TRBD2 (6 bases). The CDR3 spans 15 residues. Trimming removed 6 bases at V and 0 bases at J, with 15 bases between. Germline V lookup: CDR1 SNHLY, CDR2 FYNNEI. CDR3 residues: CASRASGPSSYEQYF. CDR3 coding DNA: TGTGCCAGCAGGGCCAGCGGGCCGAGCTCCTACGAGCAGTACTTC.

V gene TRBV5-1 combines with J gene TRBJ2-7, with D possibly matching TRBD2 (5 bases). Germline values: CDR1 SGHRS, CDR2 YFSETQ. V was shortened by 4 bases and J by 3 bases, with 11 bases between the two germline ends. The CDR3 totals 13 residues. The CDR3 DNA is TGCGCCAGCAGCCACCCCCGGGGCTACGAGCAGTACTTC. The encoded protein is CASSHPRGYEQYF.

The chain joins TRBV6-5 to TRBJ1-3; D might be TRBD1 (5 bases). The CDR3 consists of 13 residues. Trimming removed 8 bases at V and 0 bases at J, with 8 bases between. CDR1 and CDR2 from the germline V gene are MNHEY and SVGAGI. CDR3 nucleotide sequence: TGTGCCAGCCAGGGATTCTCTGGAAACACCATATATTTT. Its protein product is CASQGFSGNTIYF.

The J gene is TRBJ1-1, the V gene TRBV6-1; D is undetermined. The CDR3 spans 12 residues. V was clipped by 9 bases and J by 1 base, with 9 bases between them. Germline CDR1 MNHNS, CDR2 SASEGT. This CDR3 is CASPRPNTEAFF. CDR3 nucleotides: TGTGCCAGTCCCCGGCCGAACACTGAAGCTTTCTTT.

The rearrangement uses TRBV6-1 and TRBJ2-7, with 11 bases that match TRBD1. CDR1 and CDR2 (germline): MNHNS, SASEGT. V gave up 2 bases and J gave up 2 bases; unmatched junction bases: 2. There are 15 residues in the CDR3. DNA of the CDR3: TGTGCCAGCAGTGAATGGGGACAGGGGGCCTACGAGCAGTACTTC. Translating it yields CASSEWGQGAYEQYF.

The V and J genes are TRBV19 and TRBJ2-2; TRBD2 agrees at 12 bases. Losses at the gene ends were 6 bases for V and 4 bases for J; bases not matched to a gene: 0. This CDR3 region has 14 residues. Germline V gene sequence: CDR1 LNHDA, CDR2 SQIVND (reference sequence). The CDR3 is CASRGLAGTGELFF. CDR3 coding DNA: TGTGCCAGTAGGGGACTAGCGGGCACCGGGGAGCTGTTTTTT.

The V and J genes are TRBV7-3 and TRBJ2-3; D is undetermined. V was clipped by 0 bases and J by 4 bases, with 5 bases between them. The CDR3 has 13 residues. Per the germline V gene, CDR1 is SGHTA and CDR2 is FQGTGA. CDR3 loop: CASSLTRSDTQYF. The CDR3 bases are TGTGCCAGCAGCTTAACGAGGTCAGATACGCAGTATTTT.

In its sample, this clone was seen a few times. J is TRBJ2-6 and V is TRBV6-5; D not certain. The V end was cut by 6 bases, the J end by 1 base, with 10 bases between. Per germline, CDR1 MNHEY and CDR2 SVGAGI. The CDR3 contains 15 residues. CDR3 residues: CASRAGVSGANVLTF. CDR3 DNA sequence: TGTGCCAGCAGGGCCGGAGTTTCTGGGGCCAACGTCCTGACTTTC.

The rearrangement uses TRBV30 and TRBJ2-7, with D possibly matching TRBD2 (5 bases). The CDR3 totals 13 residues. Trimming took off 2 bases at V and 1 base at J, with 9 bases between the two ends. Germline values: CDR1 GTSNPN, CDR2 SVGIG (reference sequence). The CDR3, as DNA: TGTGCCTGGAGTTGGCGGAGGTCCTACGAGCAGTACTTC. Translation gives CAWSWRRSYEQYF.

The CDR3 reads CSAGTRPGNTIYF. The DNA for the CDR3 is TGCAGCGCCGGGACGAGGCCTGGAAACACCATATATTTT. The chain uses TRBV29-1 and TRBJ1-3; tentative D call: TRBD1 (5 bases). Germline-derived CDR1 and CDR2 are SQVTM and ANQGSEA. Between the trimmed V and J ends, which lost 7 bases and 2 bases, there was a span of 12 bases. This CDR3 contains 13 residues. The complete variable domain, with remaining parts taken from reference TRBV29-1 and TRBJ1-3, reads SAVISQKPSRDICQRGTSLTIQCQVDSQVTMMFWYRQQPGQSLTLIATANQGSEATYESGFVIDKFPISRPNLTFSTLTVSNMSPEDSSIYLCSAGTRPGNTIYFGEGSWLTVV.

The rearrangement joins TRBV11-1 to TRBJ2-1, with D maybe TRBD2 (5 bases). The germline gives CDR1 SGHAT, CDR2 FQDESV (reference sequence). The CDR3 sequence is 14 residues long. V was trimmed by 3 bases and J by 8 bases, leaving 14 bases between them. The CDR3 here is CASSFIYSVHEQFF. The CDR3, as DNA: TGTGCCAGCAGCTTTATCTATAGCGTCCATGAGCAGTTCTTC. Combining the CDR3 with reference TRBV11-1 and TRBJ2-1 gives the whole variable domain EAEVAQSPRYKITEKSQAVAFWCDPISGHATLYWYRQILGQGPELLVQFQDESVVDDSQLPKDRFSAERLKGVDSTLKIQPAELGDSAMYLCASSFIYSVHEQFFGPGTRLTVL.

The gene calls are TRBV29-1 and TRBJ2-1; 8 bases are shared with TRBD2. Germline lookup yields CDR1 SQVTM and CDR2 ANQGSEA. The CDR3 is 15 amino acids. The V and J ends lost 2 bases and 7 bases, in that order; junction bases with no gene match: 10. CDR3 sequence reads: CSVETAGGLGNEQFF. CDR3 coding DNA: TGCAGCGTTGAAACGGCGGGAGGCCTGGGGAATGAGCAGTTCTTC.

The gene calls are TRBV10-3 and TRBJ1-6; tentative D call: TRBD1 (5 bases). V was clipped by 10 bases and J by 9 bases, with 22 bases between them. The CDR3 extends over 15 amino acids. Germline values: CDR1 ENHRY, CDR2 SYGVKD. The CDR3 loop is CATGGSRDTGSPLHF. For the CDR3, the DNA is TGTGCCACCGGCGGGAGCAGGGATACTGGTTCACCCCTCCACTTT.

V usage is TRBV30 and J usage is TRBJ1-4; TRBD1 agrees at 7 bases. J was trimmed by 2 bases and V by 1 base; bases with no gene match: 4. From germline, CDR1 is GTSNPN and CDR2 SVGIG (reference sequence). The CDR3 sequence is 15 residues long. CDR3: CAWSAKGATNEKLFF. The CDR3 region has the DNA TGTGCCTGGAGTGCAAAGGGGGCCACTAATGAAAAACTGTTTTTT.

V is TRBV5-1 and J is TRBJ2-5; TRBD1 might be the D (6 bases). Trimming took off 4 bases at V and 5 bases at J, with 12 bases between the two ends. CDR1 and CDR2 (germline): SGHRS, YFSETQ. This CDR3 is built from 13 residues. CDR3 sequence (DNA): TGCGCCAGCAGCATCCAGGGGAGTGAGACCCAGTACTTC. Residues: CASSIQGSETQYF. Using reference TRBV5-1 and TRBJ2-5 for the parts outside the CDR3, the full variable domain is KAGVTQTPRYLIKTRGQQVTLSCSPISGHRSVSWYQQTPGQGLQFLFEYFSETQRNKGNFPGRFSGRQFSNSRSEMNVSTLELGDSALYLCASSIQGSETQYFGPGTRLLVL.

This clone was seen once. The chain combines TRBV28 with TRBJ2-7, with D uncertain. In germline, CDR1 is MDHEN, CDR2 SYDVKM. Trimming pared 6 bases from V and 2 bases from J, leaving 11 bases between. This CDR3 spans 13 amino acids. The CDR3 region has the DNA TGTGCCAGCAGCCCGCCAGGAACCTACGAGCAGTACTTC. Residues: CASSPPGTYEQYF.

V usage is TRBV19 and J usage is TRBJ1-5; possible D gene TRBD1, 6 bases. This CDR3 is built from 15 residues. CDR1 LNHDA and CDR2 SQIVND come from the germline V gene (reference sequence). The V and J ends lost 6 bases and 4 bases respectively, with 16 bases between them. CDR3 DNA: TGTGCCAGTAGGGTACCGGGACACCAAAATCAGCCCCAGCATTTT. The encoded protein is CASRVPGHQNQPQHF. The full variable domain, rest sourced from reference TRBV19 and TRBJ1-5, is DGGITQSPKYLFRKEGQNVTLSCEQNLNHDAMYWYRQDPGQGLRLIYYSQIVNDFQKGDIAEGYSVSREKKESFPLTVTSAQKNPTAFYLCASRVPGHQNQPQHFGDGTRLSIL.

The chain joins TRBV5-8 to TRBJ1-5; the D gene is possibly TRBD1 (6 bases). Trimming took off 4 bases at V and 0 bases at J, with 11 bases between the two ends. Germline CDR1 SGHTS, CDR2 YDEGEE. The CDR3 length is 15 residues. The CDR3 region is CASSPGQLSNQPQHF. The CDR3 nucleotides are TGTGCCAGCAGCCCCGGACAGCTTAGCAATCAGCCCCAGCATTTT.

This sequence joins TRBV5-4 and TRBJ1-2; no firm D call. CDR1 and CDR2 (germline): SGHNT, YYREEE (reference sequence). The CDR3 covers 14 residues. V lost 0 bases and J lost 5, with 11 bases in between. CDR3 DNA: TGTGCCAGCAGCTTGGCGAGGGAGGGATATGGCTACACCTTC. Protein sequence: CASSLAREGYGYTF.